The 18 T cell receptor beta chains presented below share a single source sample, sequenced in a study of cytomegalovirus exposure and HLA in healthy donors. 60 Vbeta and 13 Jbeta primers were used in PCR. The assay was immunoSEQ multiplex PCR, and TCRdb's table has in-frame clones only and misses some. The top ten clones hold approximately 2.5% of a sample with over 110,000 clones, around 82% of them seen once. Sample: PBMCs. The receptor source for this set is a woman aged 18-29 years in good health and CMV-seropositive.

The rearrangement links TRBV11-2 to TRBJ2-3; TRBD2 matches at 7 bases. Germline CDR1 reads SGHAT; CDR2 reads FQNNGV. V was pared by 5 bases and J by 0 bases, with 8 bases of the junction left unmatched. The CDR3 totals 16 residues. CDR3 amino acids: CASSRRGRGSTDTQYF. The CDR3 DNA sequence: TGTGCCAGCAGCCGTCGGGGGAGGGGTAGCACAGATACGCAGTATTTT.

The genes are TRBV18 and TRBJ2-7; 8 bases are shared with TRBD1. After removal of 1 base from V and 1 base from J, the junction contained 9 bases not matched to a gene. The CDR3 runs 17 residues. Per the germline V gene, CDR1 is KGHSH and CDR2 is LQKENI. The CDR3: CASSPRGPGQESYEQYF. CDR3 nucleotides: TGTGCCAGCTCACCACGAGGACCGGGACAGGAGTCCTACGAGCAGTACTTC.

This clone was counted a single time. J is TRBJ1-1 and V is TRBV2; 11 bases match TRBD1. The germline CDR1 and CDR2 sequences are SNHLY and FYNNEI. There are 13 residues in the CDR3. The ends lost 8 bases at V and 4 bases at J; junction bases unmatched: 3. In DNA, the CDR3 is TGTGCCAGCCGGGACAGGGGGGGCACTGAAGCTTTCTTT. Protein product: CASRDRGGTEAFF.

The rearrangement links TRBV6-1 to TRBJ1-2, with D tentatively TRBD1 (6 bases). Germline lookup yields CDR1 MNHNS and CDR2 SASEGT. This CDR3 has 13 amino acids. Between the trimmed V and J ends, which lost 4 bases and 4 bases, there was a span of 10 bases. The CDR3 region is CASSARTAYGYTF. The CDR3 DNA sequence: TGTGCCAGCAGTGCCCGGACAGCCTATGGCTACACCTTC.

The genes are TRBV5-1 and TRBJ2-5; 7 bases align to TRBD2. Germline lookup yields CDR1 SGHRS and CDR2 YFSETQ. The CDR3 is made up of 14 amino acids. The V segment lost 0 bases and the J segment 2 bases; nucleotides outside the gene matches: 1. The DNA for the CDR3 is TGCGCCAGCAGCTTGGACGGGGGGCAAGAGACCCAGTACTTC. It translates to CASSLDGGQETQYF.

This chain's CDR3 is CASSRGPSNNNEQFF. The DNA for the CDR3 is TGTGCCAGCAGTAGAGGTCCAAGCAATAACAATGAGCAGTTCTTC. The genes are TRBV6-4 and TRBJ2-1; D gene uncertain. The CDR3 spans 15 residues. Deletions cut 5 bases from V and 5 bases from J, with 16 bases between. CDR1 and CDR2 from the germline V gene are MRHNA and SNTAGT.

The V call is TRBV5-6, the J call TRBJ2-3; 9 bases are a match to TRBD1. Trimming cost V 4 bases and J 2 bases; bases outside gene matches: 2. The length of the CDR3 is 14 residues. The germline V gene has CDR1 SGHDT and CDR2 YYEEEE. The CDR3 DNA follows: TGTGCCAGCAGCCGGACAGGGGCCACAGATACGCAGTATTTT. Translation: CASSRTGATDTQYF.

The chain uses TRBV29-1 and TRBJ2-3; 9 bases are shared with TRBD2. J gave up 3 bases and V 1 base, and 8 bases lay outside the gene matches. The CDR3 extends over 16 amino acids. Germline-derived CDR1 and CDR2 are SQVTM and ANQGSEA. The CDR3, as DNA: TGCAGCGTTGAAGGGTACGAGCGGGGGGTTACAGATACGCAGTATTTT. This encodes CSVEGYERGVTDTQYF.

This clone was recorded a few times. V gene TRBV5-4 combines with J gene TRBJ1-1; 7 bases are a match to TRBD1. CDR3 size: 15 residues. Trimming removed 0 bases from V and 1 base from J; junction bases left unmatched: 3. In germline, CDR1 is SGHNT, CDR2 YYREEE (reference sequence). The CDR3 bases are TGTGCCAGCAGCTTGGTGGGACAGAAGAACACTGAAGCTTTCTTT. Translation gives CASSLVGQKNTEAFF.

J is TRBJ1-1 and V is TRBV6-1; D remains ambiguous. Germline V gene sequence: CDR1 MNHNS, CDR2 SASEGT. The V gene lost 3 bases and the J gene lost 3 bases, with 11 bases spanning the gap. CDR3 length: 14 amino acids. The CDR3 here is CASSESRHYTEAFF. In DNA, the CDR3 is TGTGCCAGCAGTGAGAGCAGGCACTACACTGAAGCTTTCTTT.

The rearrangement uses TRBV7-9 and TRBJ1-2; D gene uncertain. V was trimmed by 1 base and J by 3 bases, leaving 15 bases between them. CDR1 SEHNR and CDR2 FQNEAQ come from the germline V gene (reference sequence). The CDR3 length is 16 residues. The DNA for the CDR3 is TGTGCCAGCAGCTTAGGGGTGATGGTGGAGGACTATGGCTACACCTTC. Translation: CASSLGVMVEDYGYTF.

The rearrangement links TRBV6-5 to TRBJ2-1, with TRBD2 identical over 11 bases. Unmatched junction bases numbered 7, after V lost 9 bases and J lost 3 bases. Germline V gives CDR1 MNHEY, CDR2 SVGAGI. This CDR3 contains 15 residues. The CDR3 loop is CASMTSGVNYNEQFF. CDR3 sequence (DNA): TGTGCCAGTATGACTAGCGGGGTGAACTACAATGAGCAGTTCTTC.

The chain is built from TRBV11-2 and TRBJ1-6; D unclear. CDR3 length: 14 amino acids. Germline V gene lookup returns CDR1 SGHAT and CDR2 FQNNGV. V dropped 0 bases and J dropped 10 bases, with 10 bases sitting between them. The CDR3 DNA reads as TGTGCCAGCAGCTTAGAAGGTCGCGGGTCACCCCTCCACTTT. Protein: CASSLEGRGSPLHF.

V gene TRBV20-1 combines with J gene TRBJ2-1; no reliable D call. Germline V gives CDR1 DFQATT, CDR2 SNEGSKA (reference sequence). Trimming took 6 bases from V and 7 from J, leaving 7 bases between them. The CDR3 sequence is 10 residues long. The CDR3: CSAQQNEQFF. Written as DNA, the CDR3 is TGCAGTGCCCAACAGAATGAGCAGTTCTTC.

The chain joins TRBV30 to TRBJ2-1; TRBD2 aligns across 15 bases. The germline V gene has CDR1 GTSNPN and CDR2 SVGIG (reference sequence). This CDR3 has 19 amino acids. Trimming at V came to 4 bases and at J to 4 bases, leaving 14 bases not matched to a gene. CDR3 amino acids: CAWTLRVGLAGGRYNEQFF. The CDR3 bases are TGTGCCTGGACCCTACGGGTGGGACTAGCGGGGGGACGGTACAATGAGCAGTTCTTC.

The rearrangement links TRBV6-1 to TRBJ2-1, with 10 positions matching TRBD1. This CDR3 spans 15 amino acids. CDR1 and CDR2 from the germline V gene are MNHNS and SASEGT. With V trimmed by 6 bases and J by 12 bases, 14 bases remained unmatched. The CDR3 region is CASSPEGTGASGQFF. Here the CDR3 DNA reads TGTGCCAGCAGCCCAGAGGGGACAGGGGCTAGTGGGCAGTTCTTC.

The V gene is TRBV5-1, the J gene TRBJ1-2, with 8 bases lining up with TRBD1. The CDR3 runs to 15 residues. Looked up from germline, CDR1 is SGHRS and CDR2 is YFSETQ. Trimming cost V 3 bases and J 8 bases; bases outside gene matches: 12. CDR3 sequence: CASSSRDRSPRGYTF. CDR3 bases: TGCGCCAGCAGCTCCCGGGACAGGAGCCCAAGGGGCTACACCTTC. Complete variable domain (other parts from reference TRBV5-1 and TRBJ1-2): KAGVTQTPRYLIKTRGQQVTLSCSPISGHRSVSWYQQTPGQGLQFLFEYFSETQRNKGNFPGRFSGRQFSNSRSEMNVSTLELGDSALYLCASSSRDRSPRGYTFGSGTRLTVV.

The chain combines TRBV2 with TRBJ2-3, with 7 bases fitting TRBD2. From germline, CDR1 is SNHLY and CDR2 FYNNEI. J gave up 1 base and V 9 bases, and 4 bases lay outside the gene matches. The CDR3 runs 13 residues. The CDR3 DNA sequence: TGTGCCAGGGAGCGGGAAGGCACAGATACGCAGTATTTT. Amino acid sequence: CAREREGTDTQYF.